A single sample is the source of the 13 T cell receptor beta chains below, sequenced in a study of shared clonotypes between healthy human individuals. Produced via immunoSEQ multiplex PCR; TCRdb's table is partial and in-frame only. Of 600,000 to 750,000 clones in the sample, roughly 72% were seen once. The sequenced sample was memory CD4+ T cells sorted from blood. Subset described: CD45RA-negative fraction. The receptor set was obtained from a woman aged 25 to 39 in good health.

The genes are TRBV5-6 and TRBJ1-2; a possible D gene is TRBD1 (5 bases). The CDR3 loop spans 14 amino acids. The germline gives CDR1 SGHDT, CDR2 YYEEEE. V was pared by 4 bases and J by 2 bases, with 12 bases between. CDR3 in DNA: TGTGCCAGCAGCCCAGGGACGGTGAACTATGGCTACACCTTC. Translated, it gives CASSPGTVNYGYTF. The full variable domain, rest sourced from reference TRBV5-6 and TRBJ1-2, is DAGVTQSPTHLIKTRGQQVTLRCSPKSGHDTVSWYQQALGQGPQFIFQYYEEEERQRGNFPDRFSGHQFPNYSSELNVNALLLGDSALYLCASSPGTVNYGYTFGSGTRLTVV.

V and J are TRBV6-1 and TRBJ2-1, with TRBD2 identical over 15 bases. CDR1 and CDR2 (germline): MNHNS, SASEGT. The V and J ends lost 4 bases and 9 bases, in that order; junction bases with no gene match: 16. This CDR3 region has 19 residues. CDR3 bases: TGTGCCAGCAGTGGACGGGGACCGGGACTAGCGGGAGGAGTTACTGAGCAGTTCTTC. Translated: CASSGRGPGLAGGVTEQFF.

The chain carries TRBV6-5 and TRBJ2-7, with TRBD1 identical over 7 bases. Germline CDR1 reads MNHEY; CDR2 reads SVGAGI. The CDR3 contains 15 residues. The J segment lost 3 bases and the V segment lost 6 bases, leaving 11 bases of the junction unmatched. This chain's CDR3 is CASRPTGDSFYEQYF. CDR3 sequence (DNA): TGTGCCAGCAGACCTACAGGGGACAGCTTCTACGAGCAGTACTTC.

This clone was seen a handful of times. The V gene is TRBV5-1, the J gene TRBJ1-5; maybe TRBD1 (5 bases). Germline V gene sequence: CDR1 SGHRS, CDR2 YFSETQ. The CDR3 is 15 residues long. Trimming left V 4 bases short and J 7 bases short, with 18 bases between. The CDR3 DNA is TGCGCCAGCAGCCGAACCGGGGCAGAAACGCAGCCCCAGCATTTT. Protein: CASSRTGAETQPQHF.

This clone turned up a few times. Other DNA sequences from this sample encode an identical CDR3 as well. The chain combines TRBV5-1 with TRBJ2-7; no clear D. CDR3 length equals 11 residues. Trimming stripped 5 bases from V and 4 bases from J, with 7 bases between. Germline CDR1 reads SGHRS; CDR2 reads YFSETQ. The DNA for the CDR3 is TGCGCCAGCAGGTCAGAATACGAGCAGTACTTC. Amino acids: CASRSEYEQYF.

This sequence joins TRBV28 and TRBJ2-7, with 7 nucleotides matching TRBD1. The V and J ends lost 9 bases and 4 bases, in that order; junction bases with no gene match: 6. Germline CDR1 MDHEN, CDR2 SYDVKM. The CDR3 has 12 residues. The CDR3 bases are TGTGCCAGTACTAAACAGGGGTACGAGCAGTACTTC. Amino acids: CASTKQGYEQYF.

V usage is TRBV5-8 and J usage is TRBJ1-5; the D gene is possibly TRBD1 (5 bases). Deletions cut 1 base from V and 2 bases from J, with 10 bases between. This CDR3 region has 15 residues. Germline V gene data show CDR1 as SGHTS and CDR2 as YDEGEE. The CDR3 sequence: CASSLSGLGNQPQHF. CDR3 coding DNA: TGTGCCAGCAGCTTGTCAGGGTTGGGCAATCAGCCCCAGCATTTT.

The chain uses TRBV7-9 and TRBJ2-7; 9 positions agree with TRBD1. CDR1 and CDR2 from the germline V gene are SEHNR and FQNEAQ (reference sequence). This CDR3 has 15 residues. V shed 5 bases and J 4 bases; nucleotides not matched to a gene: 9. The CDR3 loop reads CASSSEGQGLYEQYF. DNA for the CDR3: TGTGCCAGCAGCAGTGAGGGACAGGGACTTTACGAGCAGTACTTC.

The chain recombines TRBV5-6 with TRBJ2-7; 9 bases are shared with TRBD2. The ends lost 5 bases at V and 5 bases at J; junction bases unmatched: 11. CDR1 SGHDT and CDR2 YYEEEE come from the germline V gene. CDR3 length equals 15 residues. The CDR3 loop is CASSLSGSGRDEQYF. CDR3 DNA sequence: TGTGCCAGCAGTCTTAGCGGGAGTGGTCGGGACGAGCAGTACTTC.

The V gene is TRBV6-4, the J gene TRBJ2-4; D perhaps matches TRBD2 (5 bases). The germline V and J ends were trimmed by 11 bases and 0 bases, with 11 bases remaining between them. The CDR3 is 13 amino acids. CDR1 MRHNA and CDR2 SNTAGT come from the germline V gene. CDR3 nucleotide sequence: TGTGCCCGAGAGGGTCTAGCCAAAAACATTCAGTACTTC. Residues: CAREGLAKNIQYF.

At least ten counts were recorded for this clone. The chain carries TRBV7-8 and TRBJ2-5, with 7 nucleotides matching TRBD1. V shed 5 bases, J shed 4 bases, and the junction held 22 bases outside the gene matches. This CDR3 spans 19 amino acids. Germline V CDR1 and CDR2: SGHVS, FQNEAQ. The CDR3 region is CASSPPAYTRDSFRETQYF. CDR3 in DNA: TGTGCCAGCAGCCCACCGGCATACACAAGGGACAGTTTCCGAGAGACCCAGTACTTC.

This chain connects TRBV6-6 to TRBJ1-4; TRBD1 matches at 8 bases. The V segment lost 5 bases and the J segment 8 bases; nucleotides outside the gene matches: 10. The CDR3 extends over 15 amino acids. Germline CDR1 is MNHNY and CDR2 is SVGAGI (reference sequence). CDR3 region: CASSPTTGEAEKLFF. The CDR3 nucleotides are TGTGCCAGCAGTCCGACGACAGGGGAGGCGGAAAAACTGTTTTTT.

This clone has only a few counts. The genes are TRBV9 and TRBJ1-2; the D gene is possibly TRBD1 (6 bases). The CDR3 is 14 residues long. Germline V gene sequence: CDR1 SGDLS, CDR2 YYNGEE. Trimming took 4 bases from V and 11 from J, leaving 21 bases between them. The CDR3 coding sequence is TGTGCCAGCAGCACTTACAATCTTGTAACAGGGTACACCTTC. This gives the protein CASSTYNLVTGYTF.